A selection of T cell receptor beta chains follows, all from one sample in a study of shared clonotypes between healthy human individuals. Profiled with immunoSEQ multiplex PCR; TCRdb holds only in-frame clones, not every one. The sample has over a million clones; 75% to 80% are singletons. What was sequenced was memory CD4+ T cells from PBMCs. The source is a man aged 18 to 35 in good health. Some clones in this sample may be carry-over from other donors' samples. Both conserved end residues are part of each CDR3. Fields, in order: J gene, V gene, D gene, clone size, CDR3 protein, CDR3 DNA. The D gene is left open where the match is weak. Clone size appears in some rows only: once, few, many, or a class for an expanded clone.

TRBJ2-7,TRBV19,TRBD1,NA,CASSNRGYEQYF,TGTGCCAGTAGTAACAGGGGGTACGAGCAGTACTTC
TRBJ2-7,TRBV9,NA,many,CASSPRAGSYEQYF,TGTGCCAGCAGCCCTCGCGCGGGCTCCTACGAGCAGTACTTC
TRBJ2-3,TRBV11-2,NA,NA,CASSSYVGDTQYF,TGTGCCAGCAGCTCGTACGTAGGCGATACGCAGTATTTT
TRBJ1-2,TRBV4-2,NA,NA,CASSPNKGAGGGYGYTF,TGTGCCAGCAGCCCAAACAAGGGAGCGGGGGGTGGCTATGGCTACACCTTC
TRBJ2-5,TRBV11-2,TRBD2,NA,CASSLVRGGLRTLETQYF,TGTGCCAGCAGCTTAGTACGGGGGGGGTTGAGGACGTTGGAGACCCAGTACTTC
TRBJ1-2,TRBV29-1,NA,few,CSVALNYGYTF,TGCAGCGTTGCACTTAACTATGGCTACACCTTC
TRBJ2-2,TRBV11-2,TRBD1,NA,CASSPRQGGNTGELFF,TGTGCCAGCAGCCCAAGACAGGGGGGGAACACCGGGGAGCTGTTTTTT
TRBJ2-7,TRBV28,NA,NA,CASSPVIRGPYEQYF,TGTGCCAGCAGCCCCGTGATCCGGGGCCCCTACGAGCAGTACTTC
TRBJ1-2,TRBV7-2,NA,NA,CASSFVQNYGYTF,TGTGCCAGCAGCTTCGTACAGAACTATGGCTACACCTTC
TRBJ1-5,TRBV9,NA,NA,CASSVRDGGQPQHF,TGTGCCAGCAGCGTAAGGGACGGGGGGCAGCCCCAGCATTTT
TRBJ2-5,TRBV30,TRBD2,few,CAWSEGTSGQETQYF,TGTGCCTGGAGTGAAGGGACTAGCGGCCAAGAGACCCAGTACTTC
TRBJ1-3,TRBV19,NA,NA,CASSFNSKNGNTIYF,TGTGCCAGTAGTTTTAACTCGAAAAACGGAAACACCATATATTTT
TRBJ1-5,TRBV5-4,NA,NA,CASSYRGGGANQPQHF,TGTGCCAGCAGCTATCGAGGTGGGGGAGCGAATCAGCCCCAGCATTTT
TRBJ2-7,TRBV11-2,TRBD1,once,CASSPGGTGGTYEQYF,TGTGCCAGCAGCCCCGGAGGGACAGGTGGGACCTACGAGCAGTACTTC
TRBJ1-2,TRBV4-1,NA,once,CASSQGLSGNNYGYTF,TGCGCCAGCAGCCAAGGGCTTTCGGGGAATAACTATGGCTACACCTTC
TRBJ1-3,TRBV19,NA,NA,CASTRASGNTIYF,TGTGCCAGTACGCGGGCCTCTGGAAACACCATATATTTT
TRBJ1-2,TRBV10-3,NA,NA,CAISEVTAGYTF,TGTGCCATCAGTGAGGTGACGGCGGGCTACACCTTC
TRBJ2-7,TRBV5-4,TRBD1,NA,CASSLAGTGTNEQYF,TGTGCCAGCAGCTTGGCGGGGACAGGGACCAACGAGCAGTACTTC
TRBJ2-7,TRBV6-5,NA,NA,CASRSISGFSYEQYF,TGTGCCAGCAGATCAATTTCCGGGTTCTCCTACGAGCAGTACTTC
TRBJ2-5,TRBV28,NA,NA,CASSPKRMSQYF,TGTGCCAGCAGCCCTAAGAGAATGTCCCAGTACTTC
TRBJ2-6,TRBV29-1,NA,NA,CSARPGFDNVLTF,TGCAGCGCAAGACCGGGTTTTGACAACGTCCTGACTTTC
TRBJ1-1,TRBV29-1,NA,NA,CSVGGTPGAFF,TGCAGCGTTGGTGGAACGCCCGGGGCTTTCTTT
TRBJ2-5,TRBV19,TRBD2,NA,CASSPYPEVAGVKETQYF,TGTGCCAGTAGTCCCTACCCGGAGGTAGCGGGAGTCAAGGAGACCCAGTACTTC
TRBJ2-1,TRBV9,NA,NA,CASSVGQPRDNEQFF,TGTGCCAGCAGCGTAGGACAGCCGAGAGACAATGAGCAGTTCTTC
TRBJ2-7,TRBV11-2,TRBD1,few,CASSSFQGDIAEQYF,TGTGCCAGCAGCTCCTTCCAGGGGGACATAGCCGAGCAGTACTTC
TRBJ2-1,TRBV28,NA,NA,CASSLGGAKLHEQFF,TGTGCCAGCAGTTTGGGGGGCGCCAAACTCCATGAGCAGTTCTTC
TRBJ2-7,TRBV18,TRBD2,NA,CASSPSTSGRSPYEQYF,TGTGCCAGCTCACCATCAACTAGCGGGAGGTCCCCCTACGAGCAGTACTTC
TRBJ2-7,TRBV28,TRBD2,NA,CASSTRVAAKAGFHEQYF,TGTGCCAGCAGTACAAGGGTGGCAGCGAAAGCGGGATTCCACGAGCAGTACTTC
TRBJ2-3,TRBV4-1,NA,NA,CASSRKSQGEGDTQYF,TGCGCCAGCAGCCGGAAATCACAGGGGGAGGGAGATACGCAGTATTTT
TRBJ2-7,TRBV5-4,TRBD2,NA,CASSLRAGGPREQYF,TGTGCCAGCAGCCTAAGAGCGGGAGGGCCGAGGGAGCAGTACTTC
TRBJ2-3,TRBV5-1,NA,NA,CASRPGRPTDTQYF,TGCGCCAGCAGGCCGGGGAGACCCACAGATACGCAGTATTTT
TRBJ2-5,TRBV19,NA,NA,CASSRQVGASETQYF,TGTGCCAGTAGTCGACAGGTTGGAGCCTCGGAGACCCAGTACTTC
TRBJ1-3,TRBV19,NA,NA,CASSTPTARRGNTIYF,TGTGCCAGTAGTACCCCGACAGCCCGGAGAGGAAACACCATATATTTT
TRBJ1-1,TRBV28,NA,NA,CASSLWQGNTEAFF,TGTGCCAGCAGTTTATGGCAGGGAAACACTGAAGCTTTCTTT
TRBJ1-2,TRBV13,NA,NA,CASSLELGDYGYTF,TGTGCCAGCAGCTTAGAGCTTGGGGACTATGGCTACACCTTC
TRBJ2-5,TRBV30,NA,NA,CAWSVGGHETQYF,TGTGCCTGGAGTGTAGGGGGGCACGAGACCCAGTACTTC
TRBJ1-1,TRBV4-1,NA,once,CASSLGDTEAFF,TGCGCCAGCAGCCTTGGGGACACTGAAGCTTTCTTT
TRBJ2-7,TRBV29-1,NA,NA,CSVEEGGNGEQYF,TGCAGCGTTGAAGAGGGTGGCAACGGCGAGCAGTACTTC
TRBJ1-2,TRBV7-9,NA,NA,CASSSRTAREYGYTF,TGTGCCAGCAGCTCAAGGACCGCGAGAGAGTATGGCTACACCTTC
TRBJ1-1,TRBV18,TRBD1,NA,CASSLGQTNTEAFF,TGTGCCAGCTCACTGGGACAGACGAACACTGAAGCTTTCTTT
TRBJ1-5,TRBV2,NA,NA,CASSEQGTLNQPQHF,TGTGCCAGCAGTGAGCAGGGGACCCTAAATCAGCCCCAGCATTTT